This is a list of T cell receptor beta chains from one sample in a study of cytomegalovirus exposure and HLA in healthy donors. Assay: immunoSEQ multiplex PCR; the TCRdb copy retains only in-frame clones and omits some. This table holds around 100,000 clones, 80% to 85% found once. Sample: PBMCs. The receptors shown here come from a man under 40 in good health and CMV-seropositive. CDR3s include the opening cysteine and the closing phenylalanine or tryptophan. D genes are given only for firm matches. The size entry is marked missing in some rows and otherwise reads once, few, many or a size class.

>TRBJ2-6|NA|NA|TRBV6-1
TGTGCCAGCAGTGAAGACAGCTCTGGGGCCAACGTCCTGACTTTC
CASSEDSSGANVLTF
>TRBJ1-2|NA|NA|TRBV19
TGTGCCAGTAGTCGCCTCGACGGGGACTTCTATGGCTACACCTTC
CASSRLDGDFYGYTF
>TRBJ2-5|NA|TRBD2|TRBV5-4
TGTGCCAGTGCGGGTAGCGGGGGCACAAAAGAGACCCAGTACTTC
CASAGSGGTKETQYF
>TRBJ2-1|NA|NA|TRBV19
TGTGCCAGTAGTATAAACCAGTTGAATGAGCAGTTCTTC
CASSINQLNEQFF
>TRBJ2-7|NA|TRBD2|TRBV9
TGTGCCAGCAGCACCGGGGGGGGTCCCGAGCAGTACTTC
CASSTGGGPEQYF
>TRBJ2-1|NA|TRBD1|TRBV29-1
TGCAGCGTTGAGGGGACAGGCCCGAGCTCCTACAATGAGCAGTTCTTC
CSVEGTGPSSYNEQFF
>TRBJ1-2|NA|NA|TRBV2
TGTGCCAGCAGTGGACAGTTAAATGGCTACACCTTC
CASSGQLNGYTF
>TRBJ2-2|NA|TRBD2|TRBV5-4
TGTGCCAGCAGCTTGGCCGGGCGGGAGACCGGGGAGCTGTTTTTT
CASSLAGRETGELFF
>TRBJ2-2|NA|TRBD1|TRBV19
TGTGCCAGTACGGTCCGGGACAGGAACACCGGGGAGCTGTTTTTT
CASTVRDRNTGELFF
>TRBJ1-1|NA|NA|TRBV27
TGTGCCAGCAGTCCCCACATCGGCGGAGCTGAAGCTTTCTTT
CASSPHIGGAEAFF
>TRBJ1-4|NA|NA|TRBV5-6
TGTGCCAGCAGCTTCGGCGGTGGCGGTGAAAAACTGTTTTTT
CASSFGGGGEKLFF
>TRBJ2-1|few|TRBD2|TRBV25-1
TGTGCCAGCAACTGGGCGGGGGACTACAATGAGCAGTTCTTC
CASNWAGDYNEQFF
>TRBJ1-1|NA|TRBD1|TRBV15
TGTGCCACCAACCGACAGGGGTGGGAAGGATACACTGAAGCTTTCTTT
CATNRQGWEGYTEAFF
>TRBJ2-2|NA|NA|TRBV5-4
TGTGCCAGCAGCATACAGGGCCGCAGGGAGCTGTTTTTT
CASSIQGRRELFF
>TRBJ2-1|NA|TRBD2|TRBV5-1
TGCGCCAGCAGCTTGGAGCTAGCGGCAAATGAGCAGTTCTTC
CASSLELAANEQFF
>TRBJ2-2|NA|NA|TRBV5-1
TGCGCCAGCAACGTAGTATCTGGGCTCTCCACCGGGGAGCTGTTTTTT
CASNVVSGLSTGELFF
>TRBJ2-1|NA|NA|TRBV5-4
TGTGCCAGCAGCTACCGGGACACAGGGATGGATGAGCAGTTCTTC
CASSYRDTGMDEQFF
>TRBJ2-7|NA|NA|TRBV28
TGTGCCAGCGAAGGAGGGGTTCTCTACGAGCAGTACTTC
CASEGGVLYEQYF
>TRBJ2-1|NA|TRBD1|TRBV13
TGTGCCAGCAGCTTTACTTGGACAGGGATAAATGAGCAGTTCTTC
CASSFTWTGINEQFF
>TRBJ1-4|NA|NA|TRBV2
TGTGCCAGCAGTGAAAGTCTCAGTCAAGAAAAACTGTTTTTT
CASSESLSQEKLFF
>TRBJ1-1|once|NA|TRBV5-1
TGCGCCAGCAGCTTGGCGGGGTTTACTGAAGCTTTCTTT
CASSLAGFTEAFF
>TRBJ2-5|NA|TRBD1|TRBV23-1
TGCGCCAGCAGTCGGACCGGGACAGGAAACCGGGAGACCCAGTACTTC
CASSRTGTGNRETQYF
>TRBJ1-6|NA|NA|TRBV27
TGTGCCAGCAGTTTACACCAGGGCGGCAATTCACCCCTCCACTTT
CASSLHQGGNSPLHF
>TRBJ1-1|NA|TRBD1|TRBV6-5
TGTGCCAGCAGTTACCACCAGGGGGCGCGAACTGAAGCTTTCTTT
CASSYHQGARTEAFF
>TRBJ1-2|few|TRBD1|TRBV5-1
TGCGCCAGCAGGGCCGGGACAGTAGATTATGGCTACACCTTC
CASRAGTVDYGYTF
>TRBJ2-3|NA|NA|TRBV7-8
TGTGCCAGCAGCTACCAAGCGGTCCCGCAGTATTTT
CASSYQAVPQYF
>TRBJ1-2|NA|TRBD1|TRBV27
TGTGCCAGCAGTCCCGGGACAGGGGGGAGGTATGGCTACACCTTC
CASSPGTGGRYGYTF
>TRBJ1-3|few|TRBD1|TRBV28
TGTGCCAGCAGTTTAGCCGGGACAGGAGAGGACACCATATATTTT
CASSLAGTGEDTIYF
>TRBJ1-1|NA|NA|TRBV9
TGTGCCAGCAGCTACCAGGGGAACACTGAAGCTTTCTTT
CASSYQGNTEAFF
>TRBJ1-3|NA|NA|TRBV2
TGTGCCAGCAGTTCCTCGGACTCACACACCATATATTTT
CASSSSDSHTIYF
>TRBJ2-1|NA|NA|TRBV7-9
TGTGCCAGCAGCTTAAATAGCGGTAAGCAGTTCTTC
CASSLNSGKQFF
>TRBJ2-2|NA|NA|TRBV4-1
TGCGCCAGCAGCCCGCGGGGTACGAACACCGGGGAGCTGTTTTTT
CASSPRGTNTGELFF
>TRBJ2-3|NA|TRBD2|TRBV5-1
TGCGCCAGCAGCTTGGTTGGCGGGGGGTTCCCAGATACGCAGTATTTT
CASSLVGGGFPDTQYF
>TRBJ2-5|NA|NA|TRBV6-6
TGTGCCAGCAGTTACGGTTGGCTAGAAGAAGAGACCCAGTACTTC
CASSYGWLEEETQYF
>TRBJ2-5|NA|TRBD1|TRBV5-1
TGCGCCAGCAGCCGGACAGGCTCCGGAGAGACCCAGTACTTC
CASSRTGSGETQYF
>TRBJ1-4|NA|TRBD1|TRBV6-6
TGTGCCAGCATGGGACAGGGAAATGAAAAACTGTTTTTT
CASMGQGNEKLFF
>TRBJ2-1|NA|NA|TRBV5-4
TGTGCCAGCAGCCAAACGGGGGAGCAGTTCTTC
CASSQTGEQFF
>TRBJ2-1|NA|TRBD2|TRBV4-1
TGCGCCAGCAGCCAAGGAAGCGGGGGGTCCTACAATGAGCAGTTCTTC
CASSQGSGGSYNEQFF
>TRBJ2-7|NA|NA|TRBV2
TGTGCCAGCAGCCTCAGGGTTCCCAACCCCTACGAGCAGTACTTC
CASSLRVPNPYEQYF
>TRBJ2-7|NA|TRBD1|TRBV5-1
TGCGCCAGCAGCTGGACAGGGGCATACTACGAGCAGTACTTC
CASSWTGAYYEQYF
>TRBJ1-1|NA|NA|TRBV27
TGTGCCAGCAGAGAATGGAGGAACAACGCTGAAGCTTTCTTT
CASREWRNNAEAFF
>TRBJ1-6|once|NA|TRBV5-1
TGCGCCAGCAGCTTGGATCCGGATTCACCCCTCCACTTT
CASSLDPDSPLHF
>TRBJ1-2|NA|TRBD1|TRBV5-6
TGTGCCAGCAGCTGGGCGGGACAGGGGTCTTTATATGGCTACACCTTC
CASSWAGQGSLYGYTF
>TRBJ2-1|NA|TRBD2|TRBV6-4
TGTGCCAGCAGTGTAACCACTAGCGACTACAATGAGCAGTTCTTC
CASSVTTSDYNEQFF